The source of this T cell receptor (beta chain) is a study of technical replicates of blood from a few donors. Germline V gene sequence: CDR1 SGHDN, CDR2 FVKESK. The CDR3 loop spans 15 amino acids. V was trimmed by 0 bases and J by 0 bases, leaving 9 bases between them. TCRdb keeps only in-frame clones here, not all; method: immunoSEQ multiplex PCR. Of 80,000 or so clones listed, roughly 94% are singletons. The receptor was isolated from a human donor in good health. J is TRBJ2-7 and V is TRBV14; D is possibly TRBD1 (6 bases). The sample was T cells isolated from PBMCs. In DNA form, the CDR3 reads TGTGCCAGCAGCCAAGAACAGGGAAGCTCCTACGAGCAGTACTTC. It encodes CASSQEQGSSYEQYF.